This T cell receptor (beta chain) was found in a study of blood T cells in healthy people across ages. Sample-barcoded 5' priming and a J-beta primer mix drove a second PCR of roughly 7 to 11 cycles. TCRdb called the 5' RACE reads again in MiXCR, with one record for every CDR3 protein. This sample has about 1,400,000 distinct CDR3 sequences, with approximately 59% found just once. The J segment lost 7 bases and the V segment lost 0 bases, leaving 9 bases of the junction unmatched. This CDR3 has 17 residues. Germline V gives CDR1 LGHNA, CDR2 YSLEER. The source is a man between 18 and 35 years old in good health. The V gene is TRBV4-3, the J gene TRBJ2-2; 9 bases are shared with TRBD2. Input material: blood. The CDR3 DNA reads TGCGCCAGCAGCCAAGATTGGCGGGGGGGCATTGTCGGGGAGCTGTTTTTT. Translated, it gives CASSQDWRGGIVGELFF.